This entry describes one TCR delta chain. Its specificity is unknown. TCRdb's protein, taken from a much larger clone, differs from this DNA's translation at residue 5, likely owing to a read error; the protein displayed comes from the DNA. Vgamma9/Vdelta2+ and Vdelta2-negative gammadelta T cells were flow-sorted from PBMC for bulk sequencing. This specimen comes from a study of γδ T cells in repeated Plasmodium falciparum infection. The overall study: Malian children with intense seasonal malaria exposure were compared with matched Australian children. Sampling occurred at baseline, pre-infection for selected infections, and 21 days post-infection. Regarding the study as a whole: Malian children's Vdelta2-negative repertoires appeared more expanded and less diverse than Australians'.

TCRdb reran clone calling via CATT on the multiplex PCR reads. This table has around 82,000 delta-chain clones, under 1.5% appearing once. Germline lookup yields CDR1 TVYSNPD and CDR2 GDNSRS (reference sequence). V was cut by 2 bases and J by 0 bases, with 16 bases left in between. This CDR3 region has 15 residues. The TCR comes from a pool of human donors (malaria-infected and uninfected, not separated). The sample was gamma-delta T cells from blood. V is TRDV3 and J is TRDJ1; D unclear. Here the CDR3 reads CAFPSDNYYTDKLIF. As DNA, the CDR3 is TGTGCCTTTCCGAGTGACAATTACTACACCGATAAACTCATCTTT.